The sequence of this TCR beta chain was determined in a study of T-cell memory formation after mild COVID-19. Study as a whole: Clustering of TCRs was largely donor specific. Whole-study findings and limits: While clones contracting from day 15 to 85 were balanced between CD4 and CD8, later expanders leaned CD4+. Researchers report contracting CD4+ clones mostly in CM and EM, with CD8+ clones in EMRA.

This clonotype was recorded a few times. Its antigen is as yet unknown. In germline, CDR1 is SQVTM, CDR2 ANQGSEA. V lost 5 bases and J lost 2, with 10 bases in between. CDR3 length: 12 residues. Barcoded TCR alpha and TCR beta cDNA libraries with UMIs came from 5'RACE using constant-segment primers. TCRdb processed the 5' RACE reads anew with MiXCR; each CDR3 protein has one entry. Seen here are approximately 290,000 distinct CDR3 sequences, 15% observed once, and the top ten hold approximately 23%. The sequenced sample consisted of PBMCs or a T cell subset sorted from them (not recorded which). The clonotype was recovered from a man between 18 and 35 years old who had mild COVID-19 (a few samples of this study predate the infection). Cell type and time point are not known. The gene calls are TRBV29-1 and TRBJ2-7, with D uncertain. The CDR3 sequence: CSVRDLAYEQYF. As DNA, the CDR3 is TGCAGCGTTCGAGACTTAGCCTACGAGCAGTACTTC.